The following is a TCR beta chain sequence with its context. Its antigen remains unidentified. The record originates from a study of T cells after yellow fever vaccination. Study-wide results and caveats: Clones from primary vaccination mostly reappeared after the booster (roughly 95% CD4, about 88% CD8). A weaker secondary response peaked on day 5, the primary on day 15. Any FACS-sorted repertoire could hold abundant clonotypes that contaminate it from the bulk population.

CDR1 is DFQATT and CDR2 is SNEGSKA in the germline V gene (reference sequence). V dropped 1 base and J dropped 1 base, with 16 bases sitting between them. This CDR3 contains 16 residues. From the 5' RACE reads, TCRdb called clonotypes with MiXCR, one entry per CDR3 protein. The sample includes 300,000 or so distinct CDR3 sequences, 8% to 9.5% of them seen just once. The sequences come from PBMCs, collected 45 days after the first yellow fever vaccination. The chain links TRBV20-1 to TRBJ1-2; D is perhaps TRBD1 (6 bases). The TCR sequence derives from a young man who received the YFV17D yellow fever vaccine. In nucleotides, the CDR3 is TGCAGTGCTAGAGGAAGTTGGGGGACAAATAACTATGGCTACACCTTC. Translation gives CSARGSWGTNNYGYTF.